The 31 T cell receptor beta chains in this list originate from one sample, sequenced in a study of T cell responses to AZD1222 COVID-19 vaccine. Measured with immunoSEQ multiplex PCR; TCRdb has only the in-frame clones, and not every one. There are 95,000 to 150,000 clones in the sample; roughly nine tenths occur only once, and 5.4% lies in the top ten. The sequences come from peripheral blood, collected on day 0 of AZD1222 vaccination. These receptor sequences come from an adult in good health.

The chain links TRBV5-4 to TRBJ1-1; D uncertain. CDR1 and CDR2 (germline): SGHNT, YYREEE (reference sequence). V was cut by 4 bases and J by 1 base, with 11 bases left in between. The CDR3 has 14 amino acids. The CDR3 region is CASSGQVRNTEAFF. CDR3 coding DNA: TGTGCCAGCAGCGGTCAGGTTAGGAACACTGAAGCTTTCTTT.

This clone has only one observation. The chain is built from TRBV29-1 and TRBJ2-3, with TRBD1 matching 7 bases. This CDR3 has 14 residues. The germline V gene encodes CDR1 SQVTM and CDR2 ANQGSEA. V lost 6 bases to trimming and J lost 6 bases; unmatched junction nucleotides: 12. Here the CDR3 DNA reads TGCAGCGTGGGACACAGGGGAAAAAGGGATACGCAGTATTTT. This codes for CSVGHRGKRDTQYF.

The gene calls are TRBV15 and TRBJ2-1; D is tentatively TRBD1 or TRBD2 (5 bases each). The CDR3 extends over 16 amino acids. V was clipped by 0 bases and J by 9 bases, with 18 bases between them. Germline V lookup: CDR1 LNHNV, CDR2 YYDKDF (reference sequence). The CDR3 nucleotides read TGTGCCACCAGCAGAGATCCGGGACCCCTGGGAACTGAGCAGTTCTTC. This encodes CATSRDPGPLGTEQFF.

V is TRBV27 and J is TRBJ1-2; 7 nucleotides align to TRBD1. CDR1 is MNHEY, CDR2 SMNVEV, per germline (reference sequence). Trimming at V came to 5 bases and at J to 4 bases, leaving 10 bases not matched to a gene. The CDR3 totals 15 residues. The CDR3 loop reads CASSTTGAPFYGYTF. The CDR3 DNA reads TGTGCCAGCAGTACTACAGGGGCTCCTTTCTATGGCTACACCTTC.

The chain recombines TRBV6-1 with TRBJ2-7; D ambiguous. Trimming cost V 3 bases and J 1 base, with 10 bases left between them. The CDR3 is 14 amino acids. In germline, CDR1 is MNHNS, CDR2 SASEGT. The CDR3 loop is CASSEGGRSYEQYF. In DNA, the CDR3 is TGTGCCAGCAGTGAGGGTGGCAGGTCCTACGAGCAGTACTTC.

The rearrangement uses TRBV9 and TRBJ2-3, with D tentatively TRBD1 (5 bases). Germline V CDR1 and CDR2: SGDLS, YYNGEE. V dropped 0 bases and J dropped 2 bases, with 16 bases sitting between them. The CDR3 runs to 17 residues. The CDR3 sequence is CASSVDPTGLVTDTQYF. CDR3 nucleotides: TGTGCCAGCAGCGTAGACCCTACAGGATTAGTCACAGATACGCAGTATTTT.

V gene TRBV3-1 (or the pseudogene TRBV3-2) combines with J gene TRBJ2-3; tentatively, D is TRBD1 (6 bases). Germline V lookup: CDR1 LGHDT, CDR2 YNNKEL (reference sequence). V was pared by 3 bases and J by 8 bases, with 9 bases between. CDR3 length equals 12 residues. The CDR3 spells CASSQYRVTQYF. The CDR3 coding sequence is TGTGCCAGCAGCCAGTACAGGGTTACGCAGTATTTT.

J is TRBJ1-1 and V is TRBV29-1, with D possibly matching TRBD1 (5 bases). The CDR3 is made up of 13 amino acids. V lost 6 bases, J lost 7 bases, and 18 bases lay in between. CDR1 is SQVTM, CDR2 ANQGSEA, per germline. This CDR3 is CSVLYGGRGEAFF. Written as DNA, the CDR3 is TGCAGCGTCCTGTATGGGGGAAGGGGTGAAGCTTTCTTT.

V gene TRBV7-3 combines with J gene TRBJ1-6, with a weak D call TRBD1 (5 bases). The CDR3 runs 13 residues. Germline V gives CDR1 SGHTA, CDR2 FQGTGA. Trimming removed 5 bases from V and 9 bases from J, with 11 bases in between. CDR3 protein: CASSGTPGSPLHF. CDR3 bases: TGTGCCAGCAGCGGGACTCCAGGTTCACCCCTCCACTTT.

V usage is TRBV11-2 and J usage is TRBJ2-2, with D possibly TRBD1 on 6 matching bases. V dropped 8 bases and J dropped 7 bases, with 20 bases sitting between them. The CDR3 covers 15 residues. Germline V CDR1 and CDR2: SGHAT, FQNNGV. The DNA for the CDR3 is TGTGCCAGCGATCCTTGGGGGCCCGGGGACGGGGAGCTGTTTTTT. It translates to CASDPWGPGDGELFF.

V and J are TRBV27 and TRBJ2-7; tentatively, D is TRBD2 (5 bases). This CDR3 has 13 amino acids. The V end was cut by 3 bases, the J end by 4 bases, with 10 bases between. Germline-derived CDR1 and CDR2 are MNHEY and SMNVEV (reference sequence). The CDR3 sequence is CASSFTGSYEQYF. Here the CDR3 DNA reads TGTGCCAGCAGTTTTACGGGGTCTTACGAGCAGTACTTC.

This clone showed up just a few times. The V and J genes are TRBV18 and TRBJ1-2; no reliable D call. V lost 1 base, J lost 5 bases, and 14 bases lay in between. Germline V gene lookup returns CDR1 KGHSH and CDR2 LQKENI. CDR3 length: 15 residues. The CDR3 bases are TGTGCCAGCTCACCACACTCAACACTCCTATATGGCTACACCTTC. Translation: CASSPHSTLLYGYTF.

The chain combines TRBV28 with TRBJ1-2, with TRBD1 matching over 8 bases. Per the germline V gene, CDR1 is MDHEN and CDR2 is SYDVKM. The V gene end was trimmed by 7 bases and the J gene end by 4 bases; junction bases not matched to a gene: 8. CDR3 length equals 14 residues. CDR3 sequence reads: CASNPPGQVYGYTF. The CDR3 region has the DNA TGTGCCAGCAATCCCCCGGGACAGGTCTATGGCTACACCTTC.

This clone has only one observation. This chain joins TRBV27 and TRBJ2-1; the D is unclear. Per germline, CDR1 MNHEY and CDR2 SMNVEV (reference sequence). Trimming cost V 3 bases and J 6 bases, with 12 bases left between them. The CDR3 runs to 14 residues. CDR3 region: CASSLKRPANEQFF. For the CDR3, the DNA is TGTGCCAGCAGTTTGAAGAGACCCGCCAATGAGCAGTTCTTC.

The chain is built from TRBV19 and TRBJ2-2, with D possibly matching TRBD2 (5 bases). The ends were cut back, 5 bases at V and 4 bases at J, with 17 bases in the middle. The CDR3 spans 16 residues. CDR1 LNHDA and CDR2 SQIVND come from the germline V gene (reference sequence). The chain's CDR3 is CASSGPGLTSTGELFF. The CDR3 region has the DNA TGTGCCAGTAGTGGCCCCGGACTGACCAGCACCGGGGAGCTGTTTTTT.

Comments on this clone: One end of the junction is discordant with germline, which a read error may explain. The CDR3 protein is CASTVPNPEAFF. The CDR3 DNA reads as TGTGCCAGCACAGTCCCGAACCCTGAAGCTTTCTTT. V is TRBV2 and J is TRBJ1-1; no reliable D call. Per germline, CDR1 SNHLY and CDR2 FYNNEI. This CDR3 contains 12 residues.

The chain links TRBV7-8 to TRBJ1-4; D is ambiguous. The CDR3 totals 15 residues. V lost 0 bases, J lost 12 bases, and 17 bases lay in between. Germline V gene sequence: CDR1 SGHVS, CDR2 FQNEAQ. Here the CDR3 reads CASSLAVSLASQLFF. The CDR3 nucleotides read TGTGCCAGCAGCTTAGCGGTGTCCCTAGCCTCCCAACTGTTTTTT.

The rearrangement links TRBV28 to TRBJ1-2; 8 positions match TRBD1. CDR3 length: 14 residues. With V trimmed by 2 bases and J by 8 bases, 7 bases remained unmatched. The germline gives CDR1 MDHEN, CDR2 SYDVKM. CDR3 coding DNA: TGTGCCAGCAGTTTAGACCAGGGGGCGAGAGGCTACACCTTC. Protein: CASSLDQGARGYTF.

V usage is TRBV15 and J usage is TRBJ2-2, with D hard to call. From germline, CDR1 is LNHNV and CDR2 YYDKDF (reference sequence). The germline V and J ends were trimmed by 0 bases and 5 bases, with 4 bases remaining between them. The CDR3 extends over 13 amino acids. CDR3 protein: CATSRDATGELFF. The CDR3 DNA sequence: TGTGCCACCAGCAGAGATGCAACCGGGGAGCTGTTTTTT.

J is TRBJ1-2 and V is TRBV6-5; D call uncertain. Germline V CDR1 and CDR2: MNHEY, SVGAGI. Trimming pared 4 bases from V and 7 bases from J, leaving 10 bases between. The CDR3 runs to 12 residues. The CDR3 DNA sequence: TGTGCCAGCAGTTTCGGAGGAGGTGGCTACACCTTC. Encoded protein: CASSFGGGGYTF.

The V and J genes are TRBV21-1 and TRBJ1-6; the table's D gene call, TRBD1, was not cross checked with the DNA. TRBV21-1 is an annotated pseudogene. CDR3 length: 15 amino acids. DNA of the CDR3: TGTGCCAGCAGCAAGTCCCGGGACAGGGGGTCACCCCTCCACTTT. It specifies CASSKSRDRGSPLHF.

The rearrangement links TRBV28 to TRBJ1-6, with D maybe TRBD1 (5 bases). Germline V CDR1 and CDR2: MDHEN, SYDVKM. CDR3 length equals 14 residues. With 6 bases removed from V and 11 bases from J, the gap between germline ends came to 17 bases. CDR3 bases: TGTGCCAGCAGGGCTACGGGGGTCGTCCCACCCCTCCACTTT. Translated, it gives CASRATGVVPPLHF.

This rearrangement joins TRBV7-6 to TRBJ2-2, with D perhaps TRBD2 (6 bases). This CDR3 is built from 17 residues. V lost 5 bases to trimming and J lost 4 bases, with 20 bases between them. The germline V gene has CDR1 SGHVS and CDR2 FNYEAQ. DNA of the CDR3: TGTGCCAGCAGCCGTACGTCGGGGGTCGGTAGCACCGGGGAGCTGTTTTTT. Residues: CASSRTSGVGSTGELFF.

This clone was counted between two and nine times. V gene TRBV7-2 combines with J gene TRBJ1-2; D not certain. CDR3 length: 14 residues. Germline CDR1 and CDR2: SGHTA and FQGNSA. Trimming removed 5 bases from V and 0 bases from J, with 10 bases in between. The CDR3 protein is CASSGSRANYGYTF. As DNA, the CDR3 is TGTGCCAGCAGCGGCTCAAGGGCTAACTATGGCTACACCTTC. Full variable domain (remainder filled in from reference TRBV7-2 and TRBJ1-2): GAGVSQSPSNKVTEKGKDVELRCDPISGHTALYWYRQSLGQGLEFLIYFQGNSAPDKSGLPSDRFSAERTGGSVSTLTIQRTQQEDSAVYLCASSGSRANYGYTFGSGTRLTVV.

The gene calls are TRBV18 and TRBJ2-7; TRBD2 agrees at 13 bases. The CDR3 covers 16 residues. Germline CDR1 is KGHSH and CDR2 is LQKENI. The V gene end was trimmed by 3 bases and the J gene end by 2 bases; junction bases not matched to a gene: 4. CDR3 in DNA: TGTGCCAGCTCACCGCCTGGGACTAGCGGGACCTACGAGCAGTACTTC. Encoded protein: CASSPPGTSGTYEQYF.

V usage is TRBV10-3 and J usage is TRBJ1-2, with TRBD1 matching over 9 bases. V gave up 1 base and J gave up 8 bases; unmatched junction bases: 8. The CDR3 loop spans 15 amino acids. Germline CDR1 is ENHRY and CDR2 is SYGVKD. DNA for the CDR3: TGTGCCATCAGTGAGTTGGCGGGACAGGGATACGGCTACACCTTC. This gives the protein CAISELAGQGYGYTF.

This chain links TRBV24-1 with TRBJ1-5; D unresolved. Germline CDR1 is KGHDR and CDR2 is SFDVKD. This CDR3 is built from 13 residues. Deletions cut 2 bases from V and 4 bases from J, with 5 bases between. CDR3: CATSDSSNQPQHF. In nucleotides, the CDR3 is TGTGCCACCAGTGATTCGTCGAATCAGCCCCAGCATTTT.

V is TRBV19 and J is TRBJ2-2; D gene unclear. The CDR3 length is 12 residues. The V and J ends lost 5 bases and 7 bases respectively, with 8 bases between them. Germline-derived CDR1 and CDR2 are LNHDA and SQIVND (reference sequence). This CDR3 is CASSVWGGELFF. CDR3 DNA sequence: TGTGCCAGTAGTGTTTGGGGCGGGGAGCTGTTTTTT.

This clone was observed a single time. The CDR3 region is CASSGDRGLYGYTF. CDR3 nucleotides: TGTGCCAGCAGTGGGGACAGGGGGCTCTATGGCTACACCTTC. This chain uses TRBV2 with TRBJ1-2, with TRBD1 matching 12 bases. With V trimmed by 4 bases and J by 4 bases, 1 base remained unmatched. This CDR3 is 14 amino acids long. Per germline, CDR1 SNHLY and CDR2 FYNNEI.

Here the CDR3 reads CASEIGLADNEQFF. The CDR3 DNA reads as TGCGCCAGCGAAATCGGCTTAGCGGACAATGAGCAGTTCTTC. The chain links TRBV5-1 to TRBJ2-1; the D gene is possibly TRBD2 (6 bases). Germline V gene sequence: CDR1 SGHRS, CDR2 YFSETQ. The V and J ends lost 7 bases and 5 bases respectively, with 16 bases between them. The CDR3 consists of 14 residues.

The chain is built from TRBV3-1 (or the pseudogene TRBV3-2) and TRBJ2-1, with 7 bases identical to TRBD1. This CDR3 contains 14 residues. V was pared by 8 bases and J by 5 bases, with 9 bases of the junction left unmatched. CDR1 LGHDT and CDR2 YNNKEL come from the germline V gene (reference sequence). CDR3 sequence (DNA): TGTGCCAGCGGAAGGGGACAGCTACACAATGAGCAGTTCTTC. Encoded protein: CASGRGQLHNEQFF.